A single sample is the source of the 20 T cell receptor beta chains below, sequenced in a study of blood T cell repertoires in COVID-19. Using immunoSEQ multiplex PCR, the repertoire was profiled, and TCRdb retains in-frame clones only, with some absent. The table includes about 74,000 clones, roughly 88% detected once. Sequencing was performed on peripheral blood. Receptors were obtained from a woman aged 80 or over with active or convalescent COVID-19.

This clone has a single count. The chain carries TRBV29-1 and TRBJ2-7; 8 nucleotides line up with TRBD1. The CDR3 contains 13 residues. Trimming removed 4 bases from V and 4 bases from J; junction bases left unmatched: 6. Per the germline V gene, CDR1 is SQVTM and CDR2 is ANQGSEA. In DNA form, the CDR3 reads TGCAGCGTTGGGACAGGGCTTATGTACGAGCAGTACTTC. Encoded protein: CSVGTGLMYEQYF.

The rearrangement links TRBV9 to TRBJ1-1; the D is unclear. CDR1 and CDR2 (germline): SGDLS, YYNGEE. The CDR3 consists of 13 residues. Trimming pared 0 bases from V and 2 bases from J, leaving 5 bases between. The CDR3 here is CASSVAINTEAFF. DNA for the CDR3: TGTGCCAGCAGCGTAGCAATTAACACTGAAGCTTTCTTT. Supplemented by reference TRBV9 and TRBJ1-1, the full variable domain reads DSGVTQTPKHLITATGQRVTLRCSPRSGDLSVYWYQQSLDQGLQFLIQYYNGEERAKGNILERFSAQQFPDLHSELNLSSLELGDSALYFCASSVAINTEAFFGQGTRLTVV.

The V and J genes are TRBV5-1 and TRBJ2-7; 12 nucleotides align to TRBD2. CDR3 size: 20 residues. The ends lost 2 bases at V and 7 bases at J; junction bases unmatched: 22. Germline V CDR1 and CDR2: SGHRS, YFSETQ. This CDR3 is CASSFRTSLDRLAGAREQYF. The CDR3 DNA follows: TGCGCCAGCAGCTTTAGGACCAGCTTGGACCGACTAGCGGGAGCCCGGGAGCAGTACTTC.

Here the CDR3 DNA reads TGTGCCAGTCAGACTAGCGGGAGGGCCCTGGGTACAGATACGCAGTATTTT. This gives the protein CASQTSGRALGTDTQYF. The V call is TRBV5-4, the J call TRBJ2-3, with 14 bases lining up with TRBD2. Germline CDR1 reads SGHNT; CDR2 reads YYREEE (reference sequence). V gave up 8 bases and J gave up 3 bases; unmatched junction bases: 11. The CDR3 spans 17 residues.

This clone was seen a few times. The chain employs TRBV4-1 and TRBJ1-2; possibly TRBD1 for D (6 bases). V was pared by 4 bases and J by 2 bases, with 17 bases between. The germline V gene has CDR1 MGHRA and CDR2 YSYEKL. CDR3 size: 16 residues. The CDR3 region is CASSPRPDRRNYGYTF. CDR3 bases: TGCGCCAGCAGCCCCCGACCCGACAGGAGGAACTATGGCTACACCTTC.

This CDR3 is CASSSRTGGEEKLFF. CDR3 bases: TGTGCCAGTAGTTCCCGGACAGGGGGCGAGGAAAAACTGTTTTTT. The rearrangement uses TRBV19 and TRBJ1-4, with TRBD1 matching over 11 bases. The CDR3 covers 15 residues. CDR1 is LNHDA and CDR2 is SQIVND in the germline V gene (reference sequence). J was trimmed by 8 bases and V by 5 bases; bases with no gene match: 7.

This chain joins TRBV10-3 and TRBJ2-7; tentative D call: TRBD1 (6 bases). Germline values: CDR1 ENHRY, CDR2 SYGVKD. The CDR3 has 14 residues. Trimming stripped 6 bases from V and 2 bases from J, with 14 bases between. CDR3 sequence (DNA): TGTGCCATCAGACCCCAGGCAGGGGCCTACGAGCAGTACTTC. Translating gives CAIRPQAGAYEQYF.

V gene TRBV29-1 combines with J gene TRBJ1-2, with 11 bases lining up with TRBD1. CDR1 is SQVTM, CDR2 ANQGSEA, per germline. Losses at the gene ends were 7 bases for V and 6 bases for J; bases not matched to a gene: 10. CDR3 length: 14 residues. In nucleotides, the CDR3 is TGCAGCGCTTCCGGGACAGGGGGTTCGGATGGCTACACCTTC. Residues: CSASGTGGSDGYTF.

This chain connects TRBV6-1 to TRBJ1-6; weak D call: TRBD1 (5 bases). The CDR3 runs 14 residues. V lost 2 bases to trimming and J lost 7 bases, with 9 bases between them. Germline CDR1 and CDR2: MNHNS and SASEGT. The CDR3: CASSEQGLNSPLHF. The DNA for the CDR3 is TGTGCCAGCAGTGAACAGGGACTGAATTCACCCCTCCACTTT.

The V gene is TRBV19, the J gene TRBJ1-5, with 8 bases aligning to TRBD1. CDR3 length equals 18 residues. The ends lost 3 bases at V and 4 bases at J; junction bases unmatched: 14. Germline assignment: CDR1 LNHDA and CDR2 SQIVND (reference sequence). In nucleotides, the CDR3 is TGTGCCAGTAGTATCCAGGGGGCTTATTCAAGAGGTAATCAGCCCCAGCATTTT. Protein: CASSIQGAYSRGNQPQHF.

This chain links TRBV4-1 with TRBJ2-1; a possible D gene is TRBD2 (6 bases). CDR1 and CDR2 (germline): MGHRA, YSYEKL. This CDR3 comprises 13 residues. V was cut by 4 bases and J by 11 bases, with 15 bases left in between. The chain's CDR3 is CASSPPPGEQQFF. CDR3 in DNA: TGCGCCAGCAGCCCCCCCCCGGGGGAACAGCAGTTCTTC.

This chain links TRBV28 with TRBJ2-1, with TRBD2 matching 14 bases. The V gene end was trimmed by 6 bases and the J gene end by 4 bases; junction bases not matched to a gene: 8. The CDR3 is 17 residues long. Germline V gene lookup returns CDR1 MDHEN and CDR2 SYDVKM. CDR3 DNA: TGTGCCAGCAGATCCGGGACTAGCGGGAGATTGTACAATGAGCAGTTCTTC. It specifies CASRSGTSGRLYNEQFF.

This clone has just a few counts. The gene calls are TRBV14 and TRBJ1-6, with 9 bases matching TRBD1. Per germline, CDR1 SGHDN and CDR2 FVKESK. This CDR3 region has 16 residues. V was pared by 1 base and J by 7 bases, with 5 bases of the junction left unmatched. CDR3 bases: TGTGCCAGCAGCCAAGGGACAGGGGCGGGAAATTCACCCCTCCACTTT. This gives the protein CASSQGTGAGNSPLHF.

The V and J genes are TRBV9 and TRBJ1-2, with 10 positions matching TRBD1. V was clipped by 4 bases and J by 7 bases; unmatched bases: 1. Germline lookup yields CDR1 SGDLS and CDR2 YYNGEE. The CDR3 runs 12 residues. CDR3 in amino acids: CASSRDRGGYTF. CDR3 in DNA: TGTGCCAGCAGCCGGGACAGGGGTGGCTACACCTTC.

V is TRBV6-4 and J is TRBJ1-1, with D perhaps TRBD1 (6 bases). The germline V gene encodes CDR1 MRHNA and CDR2 SNTAGT. The CDR3 spans 17 residues. Trimming took 5 bases from V and 1 from J, leaving 20 bases between them. CDR3 sequence: CASSNWDKRGRNTEAFF. DNA of the CDR3: TGTGCCAGCAGTAACTGGGACAAGCGAGGACGGAACACTGAAGCTTTCTTT.

This clone was seen a few times. The chain carries TRBV15 and TRBJ1-6; possible D gene TRBD1, 5 bases. The V end was cut by 3 bases, the J end by 6 bases, with 9 bases between. Looked up from germline, CDR1 is LNHNV and CDR2 is YYDKDF (reference sequence). The CDR3 spans 14 residues. The CDR3 reads CATSRDTTNSPLHF. As DNA, the CDR3 is TGTGCCACCAGCAGGGACACTACTAATTCACCCCTCCACTTT.

The chain recombines TRBV10-3 with TRBJ1-5; D possibly corresponds to TRBD1 (6 bases). With 3 bases removed from V and 9 bases from J, the gap between germline ends came to 15 bases. Germline loops: CDR1 ENHRY, CDR2 SYGVKD. This CDR3 has 14 amino acids. The CDR3 region has the DNA TGTGCCATCAGTGAAGGGACATCCACTGGGCCCCAGCATTTT. Translating gives CAISEGTSTGPQHF.

The rearrangement uses TRBV7-3 and TRBJ2-3; D unresolved. Trimming cost V 3 bases and J 5 bases, with 6 bases left between them. The CDR3 has 12 amino acids. Germline V CDR1 and CDR2: SGHTA, FQGTGA. The CDR3, as DNA: TGTGCCAGCAGCTTTACCAGAGATACGCAGTATTTT. It yields the protein CASSFTRDTQYF.

The rearrangement uses TRBV20-1 and TRBJ2-3; D not resolved. CDR3 length: 13 residues. The V and J ends lost 6 bases and 2 bases respectively, with 12 bases between them. Germline CDR1 and CDR2: DFQATT and SNEGSKA (reference sequence). The CDR3 region is CSASLSLTDTQYF. The CDR3 nucleotides read TGCAGTGCCAGTTTGTCCCTCACAGATACGCAGTATTTT.

This chain uses TRBV6-5 with TRBJ2-1, with TRBD2 matching over 7 bases. The CDR3 consists of 14 residues. V shed 0 bases and J 10 bases; nucleotides not matched to a gene: 6. Germline V gives CDR1 MNHEY, CDR2 SVGAGI. CDR3 nucleotides: TGTGCCAGCAGTTACTCTACCGTGGGGGGGGAGCAGTTCTTC. It is translated as CASSYSTVGGEQFF.